The clone carrying this T cell receptor (beta chain) was observed a handful of times. Its cognate antigen is unknown. The data are from a study of CD4 T cells in relation to SARS-CoV-2 and coronaviruses. Germline-derived CDR1 and CDR2 are LGHDT and YNNKEL (reference sequence). J gave up 9 bases and V 6 bases, and 12 bases lay outside the gene matches. This CDR3 has 15 amino acids. CD4+ T cells from unexposed donors were obtained before the COVID-19 pandemic (2011-2018). After more than eight days of culture, CD4+ T cells were isolated. The repertoire was sequenced with immunoSEQ multiplex PCR; TCRdb's copy has only in-frame clones and lacks some. Of some 11,000 clones in the sample, 74% were seen once.

Material: CD4+ T cells from PBMCs, cultured in vitro. The TCR comes from a human donor in good health. V gene TRBV3-1 (or the pseudogene TRBV3-2) combines with J gene TRBJ2-7; TRBD1 matches 12 bases. CDR3 loop: CASRREGTGGLRQYF. CDR3 in DNA: TGTGCCAGCAGGCGCGAGGGGACAGGGGGCTTACGGCAGTACTTC.